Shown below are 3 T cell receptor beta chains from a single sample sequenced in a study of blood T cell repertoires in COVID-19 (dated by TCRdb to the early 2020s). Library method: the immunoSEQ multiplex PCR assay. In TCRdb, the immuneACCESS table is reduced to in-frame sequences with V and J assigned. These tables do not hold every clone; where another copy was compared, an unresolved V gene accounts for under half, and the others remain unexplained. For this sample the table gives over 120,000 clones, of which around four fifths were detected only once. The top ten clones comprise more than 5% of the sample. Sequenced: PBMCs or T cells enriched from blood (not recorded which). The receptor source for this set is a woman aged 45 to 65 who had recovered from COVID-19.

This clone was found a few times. Written as DNA, the CDR3 is TGTGCCAGTAGTATAGGACTAGCGGACATTCAGTACTTC. Its protein is CASSIGLADIQYF. This rearrangement joins TRBV19 to TRBJ2-4; 9 positions match TRBD2. J was trimmed by 8 bases and V by 1 base; bases with no gene match: 0. The CDR3 covers 13 residues. Germline CDR1 LNHDA, CDR2 SQIVND (reference sequence).

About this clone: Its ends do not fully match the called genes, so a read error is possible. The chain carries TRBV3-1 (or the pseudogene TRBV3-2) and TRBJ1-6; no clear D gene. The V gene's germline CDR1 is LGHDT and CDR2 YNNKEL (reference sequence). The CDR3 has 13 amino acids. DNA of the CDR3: TGTGCCAGCAGCAAAGACGCCGGTTCACCCCTCCACTTT. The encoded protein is CASSKDAGSPLHF.

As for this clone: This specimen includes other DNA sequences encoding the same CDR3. CDR3 protein: CASSYSAGNTEAFF. CDR3 DNA sequence: TGTGCCAGCAGTTACTCGGCAGGAAACACTGAAGCTTTCTTT. This chain uses TRBV6-5 with TRBJ1-1; unclear D gene. The germline V and J ends were trimmed by 0 bases and 2 bases, with 7 bases remaining between them. In germline, CDR1 is MNHEY, CDR2 SVGAGI. CDR3 length: 14 amino acids.